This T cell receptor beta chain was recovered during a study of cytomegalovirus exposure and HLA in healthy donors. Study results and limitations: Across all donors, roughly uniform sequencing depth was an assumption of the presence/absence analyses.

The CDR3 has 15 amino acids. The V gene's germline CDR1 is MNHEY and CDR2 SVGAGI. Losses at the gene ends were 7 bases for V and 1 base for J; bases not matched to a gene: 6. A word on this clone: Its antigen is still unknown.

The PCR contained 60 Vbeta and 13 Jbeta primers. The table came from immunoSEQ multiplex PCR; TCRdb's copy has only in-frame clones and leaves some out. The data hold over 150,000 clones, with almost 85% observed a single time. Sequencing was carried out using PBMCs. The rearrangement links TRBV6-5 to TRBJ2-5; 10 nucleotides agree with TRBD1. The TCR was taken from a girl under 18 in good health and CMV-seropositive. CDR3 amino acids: CASIQGQGLQETQYF. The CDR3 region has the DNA TGTGCCAGCATCCAGGGACAGGGGCTCCAAGAGACCCAGTACTTC.